A selection of T cell receptor beta chains follows, all from one sample in a study of STAT3 mutations in large granular lymphocyte leukemia. The data were produced by immunoSEQ multiplex PCR, yet TCRdb's version contains in-frame clones alone and is incomplete. This sample has 12,000 or so clones, with 65% to 90% found just once. Material for sequencing was peripheral blood mononuclear cells. Receptors originate from an older man with T-cell large granular lymphocyte leukemia. Some clones in this sample may be carry-over from other donors' samples. Both conserved end residues are part of each CDR3. A D gene is named only where the DNA matches it firmly. Clone size, where shown, is once, few, many, or a class for clones that have expanded.

V gene	J gene	D gene	clone size	CDR3 protein	CDR3 DNA
TRBV5-6	TRBJ1-1	NA	NA	CASTRRGVVGEAFF	TGTGCCAGCACGAGACGAGGGGTAGTTGGTGAAGCTTTCTTT
TRBV27	TRBJ1-5	TRBD1	once	CASSSYGQGSQPQHF	TGTGCCAGCAGTTCATATGGACAGGGGAGCCAGCCCCAGCATTTT
TRBV5-6	TRBJ2-7	NA	NA	CASSHFLAGAEQYF	TGTGCCAGCAGCCATTTTCTTGCAGGGGCCGAGCAGTACTTC
TRBV28	TRBJ2-7	TRBD1	NA	CASSSRPGQGYEQYF	TGTGCCAGCAGTTCCCGCCCGGGACAGGGGTACGAGCAGTACTTC
TRBV7-8	TRBJ2-3	TRBD2	NA	CASSLAQTSGGLSTDTQYF	TGTGCCAGCAGCTTAGCGCAAACTAGCGGGGGGTTAAGCACAGATACGCAGTATTTT
TRBV30	TRBJ1-3	NA	NA	CAWNARRGGNTIYF	TGTGCCTGGAACGCTCGGAGAGGTGGAAACACCATATATTTT
TRBV19	TRBJ1-6	NA	NA	CATSRGSSSPLHF	TGTGCCACCTCCCGAGGGAGCTCCTCACCCCTCCACTTT
TRBV5-1	TRBJ2-3	NA	NA	CASSTGGTADTQYF	TGCGCCAGCAGTACTGGGGGCACGGCAGATACGCAGTATTTT
TRBV11-1	TRBJ2-5	NA	NA	CASSQGEVGETQYF	TGTGCCAGCAGCCAAGGGGAGGTAGGGGAGACCCAGTACTTC
TRBV14	TRBJ2-5	NA	few	CASSQKTEQETQYF	TGTGCCAGCAGCCAAAAGACAGAGCAAGAGACCCAGTACTTC
TRBV6-1	TRBJ1-5	NA	NA	CASSEGFTLGGF	TGTGCCAGCAGTGAAGGGTTCACACTAGGGGGTTTT
TRBV5-6	TRBJ1-3	NA	NA	CASSLGGVRNTIYF	TGTGCCAGCAGCTTGGGGGGTGTCCGAAACACCATATATTTT
TRBV5-1	TRBJ2-7	TRBD1	NA	CASSLEQGASYEQYF	TGCGCCAGCAGCTTGGAACAGGGGGCATCCTACGAGCAGTACTTC
TRBV6-6	TRBJ1-2	NA	once	CASMEPTQGANYGYTF	TGTGCCAGCATGGAACCAACTCAGGGAGCTAACTATGGCTACACCTTC
TRBV7-9	TRBJ1-4	NA	once	CASRPRFAQGDEKLFF	TGTGCCAGCAGGCCCCGGTTCGCCCAAGGAGATGAAAAACTGTTTTTT
TRBV5-1	TRBJ2-2	NA	NA	CASSFSELGSGELFF	TGCGCCAGCAGCTTCAGTGAGTTAGGCTCCGGGGAGCTGTTTTTT
TRBV7-9	TRBJ2-7	NA	NA	CASSIRTDEQYF	TGTGCCAGCAGCATACGGACAGACGAGCAGTACTTC
TRBV6-5	TRBJ1-4	NA	NA	CASGGFEKLFF	TGTGCCAGCGGAGGTTTTGAAAAACTGTTTTTT
TRBV27	TRBJ2-2	NA	NA	CASSLLLGVDTGELFF	TGTGCCAGCAGTTTACTTTTGGGGGTGGACACCGGGGAGCTGTTTTTT
TRBV30	TRBJ2-3	NA	NA	CAWSPGMGGTDTQYF	TGTGCCTGGAGCCCAGGGATGGGAGGCACAGATACGCAGTATTTT
TRBV27	TRBJ1-5	TRBD1	NA	CASSLYQGDNQPQHF	TGTGCCAGCAGTTTATACCAGGGGGACAATCAGCCCCAGCATTTT
TRBV5-4	TRBJ2-1	TRBD2	NA	CASSQELVLAGLYNEQFF	TGCGCCAGCAGCCAAGAGCTGGTCCTAGCGGGACTTTACAATGAGCAGTTCTTC
TRBV7-2	TRBJ1-4	NA	NA	CASSLGGGHNEKLFF	TGTGCCAGCAGCTTAGGGGGGGGCCATAATGAAAAACTGTTTTTT
TRBV18	TRBJ2-7	TRBD1	NA	CASSPPGTGGKYEQYF	TGTGCCAGCTCACCCCCAGGGACAGGGGGCAAGTACGAGCAGTACTTC
TRBV27	TRBJ2-3	NA	once	CASNGLSTDTQYF	TGTGCCAGCAATGGACTGAGCACAGATACGCAGTATTTT
TRBV5-4	TRBJ1-6	NA	few	CASSAAGTPLHF	TGTGCCAGCAGCGCAGCGGGGACCCCCCTCCACTTT
TRBV27	TRBJ1-5	NA	few	CASSLNRDSNQPQHF	TGTGCCAGCAGTTTAAACCGGGACAGCAATCAGCCCCAGCATTTT